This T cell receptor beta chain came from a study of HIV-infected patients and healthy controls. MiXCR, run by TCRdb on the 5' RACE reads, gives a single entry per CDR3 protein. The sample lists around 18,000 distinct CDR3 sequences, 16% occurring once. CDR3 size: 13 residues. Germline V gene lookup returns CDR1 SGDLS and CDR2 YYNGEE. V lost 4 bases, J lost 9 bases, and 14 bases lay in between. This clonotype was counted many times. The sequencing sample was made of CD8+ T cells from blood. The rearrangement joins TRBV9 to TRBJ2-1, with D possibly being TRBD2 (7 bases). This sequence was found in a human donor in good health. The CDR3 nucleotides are TGTGCCAGCAGCCCCGGGGGGCAGGGTGAGCAGTTCTTC. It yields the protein CASSPGGQGEQFF.